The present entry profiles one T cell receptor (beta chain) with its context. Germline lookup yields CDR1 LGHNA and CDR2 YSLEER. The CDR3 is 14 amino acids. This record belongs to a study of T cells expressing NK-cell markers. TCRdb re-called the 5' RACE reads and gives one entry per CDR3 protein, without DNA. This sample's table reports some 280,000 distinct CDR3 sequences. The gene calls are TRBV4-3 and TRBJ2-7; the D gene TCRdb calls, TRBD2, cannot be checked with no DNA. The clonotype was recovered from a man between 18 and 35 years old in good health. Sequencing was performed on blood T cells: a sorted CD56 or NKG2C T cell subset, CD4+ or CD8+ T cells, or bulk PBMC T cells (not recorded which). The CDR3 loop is CASSLAGVSYEQYF.